Below, one T cell receptor beta chain is given with its context. Generated by immunoSEQ multiplex PCR, the TCRdb table keeps only in-frame clones and is missing some. The table records around 310,000 clones, 85% to 90% of them present only once. This CDR3 has 14 amino acids. CDR1 is MNHEY, CDR2 SVGAGI, per germline. With 6 bases removed from V and 4 bases from J, the gap between germline ends came to 13 bases. This record comes from a study of blood T cell repertoires in COVID-19. The overall study: COVID-19 samples, acute and convalescent, were from the United States, Italy and Spain.

The clonotype was recovered from a woman aged 25-40 years who had recovered from COVID-19. This chain connects TRBV6-5 to TRBJ1-5, with a weak D call TRBD1 (6 bases). Sample: PBMCs or T cells enriched from blood (not recorded which). Here the CDR3 DNA reads TGTGCCAGCAGCCATCCAGGGGAGAATCAGCCCCAGCATTTT. Amino acid sequence: CASSHPGENQPQHF.